These T cell receptor beta chains were read from a single sample in a study of blood T cell repertoires in COVID-19. Sequencing used immunoSEQ multiplex PCR; TCRdb keeps in-frame clones, though not all of them. The table includes about 200,000 clones, about 88% detected once. Material: peripheral blood. The receptors shown here come from a man aged 35 to 55 with active or convalescent COVID-19. CDR3s include the opening cysteine and the closing phenylalanine or tryptophan. The order of the fields is J gene, V gene, D gene, clone size, CDR3 DNA, CDR3 protein. D genes are given only for firm matches. Size values are once, few and many counts, or a class for expanded clones, and some rows have none.

TRBJ2-2,TRBV19,TRBD1,NA,TGTGCCAGTGGGAGGACAGGGGGCGCGGGCACCGGGGAGCTGTTTTTT,CASGRTGGAGTGELFF
TRBJ1-2,TRBV5-4,TRBD1,NA,TGTGCCAGCAGTTCAACAGGGGGATATGGCTACACCTTC,CASSSTGGYGYTF
TRBJ2-1,TRBV24-1,NA,NA,TGTGCCACCAGTGACCGGAGTGCCCCTAACAATGAGCAGTTCTTC,CATSDRSAPNNEQFF
TRBJ1-3,TRBV19,TRBD1,NA,TGTGCCAGTAGTATCCGGACAGGGACAGGAAACACCATATATTTT,CASSIRTGTGNTIYF
TRBJ1-4,TRBV7-2,NA,NA,TGTGCCAGCAGCTTAGAACAGGAGACCGCAACTAATGAAAAACTGTTTTTT,CASSLEQETATNEKLFF
TRBJ1-1,TRBV3-1/TRBV3-2,NA,once,TGTGCCAGCAGCCAAGACAGGTTTAACACTGAAGCTTTCTTT,CASSQDRFNTEAFF
TRBJ1-1,TRBV2,NA,few,TGTGCCAGCAGTGATAACATGAACACTGAAGCTTTCTTT,CASSDNMNTEAFF
TRBJ2-5,TRBV5-4,NA,once,TGTGCCAGCAGCTTGGTATCCGGGACATACCAGTACCAAGAGACCCAGTACTTC,CASSLVSGTYQYQETQYF
TRBJ1-5,TRBV28,NA,NA,TGTGCCAGCAGTTTCGGCGGGTCCCTTTATAGCAATCAGCCCCAGCATTTT,CASSFGGSLYSNQPQHF
TRBJ1-3,TRBV28,NA,NA,TGTGCCAGCAGGGGGGGAAGCTCTGGAAACACCATATATTTT,CASRGGSSGNTIYF